These 16 T cell receptor beta chains were sequenced from one sample in a study of CD8+CD57+ T cells in acquired aplastic anemia. Whoever was chosen for sequencing had shown CD8+CD57+ cell expansion by flow cytometry. Genomic DNA provided the template from which TCR beta VDJ and CDR3 profiles were obtained. TCRdb re-called the reads with MiXCR, one entry per CDR3 protein. The table lists 150,000 to 200,000 distinct CDR3 sequences, about 60% of them singletons. The sequenced sample was sorted CD4+, CD8+, or CD8+CD57+ T cells (not recorded which) from PBMCs. The receptors come from a human donor with aplastic anemia.

This clonotype occurred a few times. The rearrangement uses TRBV10-2 and TRBJ2-7; 9 bases fit TRBD2. Trimming cost V 0 bases and J 4 bases; bases outside gene matches: 7. Germline V CDR1 and CDR2: WSHSY, SAAADI. CDR3 length: 16 amino acids. The CDR3: CASSESPAGGSYEQYF. DNA for the CDR3: TGCGCCAGCAGTGAGTCCCCAGCGGGGGGATCGTACGAGCAGTACTTC.

The chain carries TRBV19 and TRBJ2-3, with 8 bases aligning to TRBD1. This CDR3 contains 15 residues. Trimming at V came to 3 bases and at J to 0 bases, leaving 2 bases not matched to a gene. Per the germline V gene, CDR1 is LNHDA and CDR2 is SQIVND (reference sequence). The CDR3 loop is CASSMTGVSTDTQYF. The CDR3, as DNA: TGTGCCAGTAGTATGACAGGGGTCAGCACAGATACGCAGTATTTT.

This chain links TRBV19 with TRBJ1-5; possibly TRBD1 for D (5 bases). Looked up from germline, CDR1 is LNHDA and CDR2 is SQIVND (reference sequence). This CDR3 has 15 amino acids. Between the trimmed V and J ends, which lost 0 bases and 9 bases, there was a span of 15 bases. CDR3 coding DNA: TGTGCCAGTAGTATAGAATTTCAGGGTAGGGGGCCCCAGCATTTT. It specifies CASSIEFQGRGPQHF.

This clonotype has a count of ten or more. The chain recombines TRBV7-9 with TRBJ2-7, with a weak D call TRBD2 (5 bases). Germline V gene lookup returns CDR1 SEHNR and CDR2 FQNEAQ (reference sequence). The CDR3 runs 16 residues. Trimming cost V 5 bases and J 0 bases, with 17 bases left between them. As DNA, the CDR3 is TGTGCCAGCAGCCTCCCGGCCGGACTCCTCTCCTACGAGCAGTACTTC. Translated, it gives CASSLPAGLLSYEQYF.

The chain combines TRBV10-3 with TRBJ2-5, with D possibly TRBD1 on 5 matching bases. The V and J ends lost 0 bases and 5 bases respectively, with 10 bases between them. This CDR3 comprises 14 residues. Germline CDR1 ENHRY, CDR2 SYGVKD. Written as DNA, the CDR3 is TGTGCCATCAGTGAGTCTGTTTCAGGGGAGACCCAGTACTTC. As protein: CAISESVSGETQYF.

J is TRBJ2-1 and V is TRBV24-1; the match to TRBD1 covers 8 bases. Germline CDR1 reads KGHDR; CDR2 reads SFDVKD. The ends lost 9 bases at V and 9 bases at J; junction bases unmatched: 3. CDR3 length: 11 amino acids. CDR3 amino acids: CATGQGVEQFF. The CDR3 coding sequence is TGTGCCACCGGACAGGGAGTTGAGCAGTTCTTC.

This rearrangement joins TRBV5-1 to TRBJ1-1; no firm D call. The CDR3 extends over 14 amino acids. Trimming removed 5 bases from V and 6 bases from J, with 17 bases in between. Germline V gene sequence: CDR1 SGHRS, CDR2 YFSETQ. The CDR3 is CASSFGRAGPEAFF. The CDR3 DNA reads as TGCGCCAGCAGTTTTGGACGGGCCGGACCTGAAGCTTTCTTT.

The chain couples TRBV19 to TRBJ1-6; 7 bases are a match to TRBD1. Per germline, CDR1 LNHDA and CDR2 SQIVND (reference sequence). CDR3 size: 16 residues. The J segment lost 10 bases and the V segment lost 1 base, leaving 10 bases of the junction unmatched. The CDR3 loop is CASSIASRQGASPLHF. The CDR3 coding sequence is TGTGCCAGTAGTATAGCATCCCGACAGGGAGCATCACCCCTCCACTTT.

CDR3 loop: CASSGPLRGTEAFF. CDR3 DNA sequence: TGCGCCAGCAGCGGGCCTCTCAGGGGCACTGAAGCTTTCTTT. The chain links TRBV4-1 to TRBJ1-1, with TRBD1 as a possible D gene (6 bases). CDR3 length equals 14 residues. Germline V gene sequence: CDR1 MGHRA, CDR2 YSYEKL. V was shortened by 5 bases and J by 4 bases, with 14 bases between the two germline ends.

This chain joins TRBV29-1 and TRBJ1-2, with 11 nucleotides matching TRBD1. J was trimmed by 4 bases and V by 4 bases; bases with no gene match: 2. The CDR3 loop spans 13 amino acids. CDR1 SQVTM and CDR2 ANQGSEA come from the germline V gene. CDR3 bases: TGCAGCGTTGCCGGACAGGGGGCCTATGGCTACACCTTC. Its protein is CSVAGQGAYGYTF.

This clonotype has a single count. This sequence joins TRBV19 and TRBJ1-2; a possible D gene is TRBD1 (6 bases). V was pared by 8 bases and J by 6 bases, with 19 bases between. CDR1 is LNHDA and CDR2 is SQIVND in the germline V gene (reference sequence). The CDR3 has 14 residues. In nucleotides, the CDR3 is TGTGCCAGTCAAACACAAGACAGGATCGATGGCTACACCTTC. Translation gives CASQTQDRIDGYTF.

This clonotype has just a few counts. The V and J genes are TRBV12-5 and TRBJ2-1; 13 nucleotides align to TRBD2. Germline V gene sequence: CDR1 LGHNT, CDR2 FRNRAP. The CDR3 consists of 15 residues. The CDR3 loop reads CASSLGLAGVNEQFF. CDR3 sequence (DNA): TGTGCCAGCAGTTTAGGACTAGCGGGAGTCAATGAGCAGTTCTTC.

The chain couples TRBV19 to TRBJ1-2; TRBD1 matches 10 bases. This CDR3 comprises 14 residues. Germline CDR1 LNHDA, CDR2 SQIVND (reference sequence). The V gene end was trimmed by 5 bases and the J gene end by 2 bases; junction bases not matched to a gene: 2. Here the CDR3 reads CASSLTGGNYGYTF. The CDR3 region has the DNA TGTGCCAGTAGTTTGACAGGGGGCAACTATGGCTACACCTTC.

This clonotype was seen only once. Relative to the germline gene, one junction end is altered; a read error may explain this. V gene TRBV4-2 combines with J gene TRBJ2-3, with no clear D. CDR1 is LGHNA, CDR2 YNFKEQ, per germline. The CDR3 is 12 residues long. CDR3 residues: CASSPKLVTQCF. In nucleotides, the CDR3 is TGTGCCAGCAGCCCGAAACTGGTAACGCAGTGTTTT.

The chain carries TRBV2 and TRBJ2-7, with 8 bases matching TRBD1. Germline V CDR1 and CDR2: SNHLY, FYNNEI. V lost 5 bases to trimming and J lost 7 bases; unmatched junction nucleotides: 10. The CDR3 runs to 14 residues. The CDR3 bases are TGTGCCAGCAGTCGGGGCAGGGGGCTGCGAGAGCAGTACTTC. Encoded protein: CASSRGRGLREQYF.

This sequence joins TRBV2 and TRBJ1-5; TRBD1 matches at 7 bases. The CDR3 has 13 amino acids. From germline, CDR1 is SNHLY and CDR2 FYNNEI. The J segment lost 6 bases and the V segment lost 8 bases, leaving 7 bases of the junction unmatched. Written as DNA, the CDR3 is TGTGCCAGCGGACGAGACAGGGCTCAGCCCCAGCATTTT. Translating it yields CASGRDRAQPQHF.